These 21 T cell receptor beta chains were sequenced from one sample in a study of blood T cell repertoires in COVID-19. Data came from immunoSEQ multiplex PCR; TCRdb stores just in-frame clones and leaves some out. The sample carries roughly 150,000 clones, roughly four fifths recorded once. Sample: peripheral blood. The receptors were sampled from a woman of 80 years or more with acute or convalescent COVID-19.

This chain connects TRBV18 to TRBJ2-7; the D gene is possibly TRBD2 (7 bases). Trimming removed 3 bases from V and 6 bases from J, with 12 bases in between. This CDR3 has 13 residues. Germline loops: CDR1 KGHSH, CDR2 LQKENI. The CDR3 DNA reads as TGTGCCAGCTCACCCCAGGGAGGGGGCGAGCAGTACTTC. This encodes CASSPQGGGEQYF.

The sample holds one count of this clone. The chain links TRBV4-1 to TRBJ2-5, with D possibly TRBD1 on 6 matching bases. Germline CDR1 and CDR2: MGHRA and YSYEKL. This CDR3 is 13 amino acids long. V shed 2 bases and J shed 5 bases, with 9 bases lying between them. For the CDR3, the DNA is TGCGCCAGCAGCCAACCAGGGGCTGAGACCCAGTACTTC. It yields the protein CASSQPGAETQYF.

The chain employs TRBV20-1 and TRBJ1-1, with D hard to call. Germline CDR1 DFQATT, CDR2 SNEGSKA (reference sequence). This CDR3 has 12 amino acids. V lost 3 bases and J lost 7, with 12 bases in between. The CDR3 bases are TGCAGTGCTAGTCCCCCGGGATATGAAGCTTTCTTT. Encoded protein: CSASPPGYEAFF.

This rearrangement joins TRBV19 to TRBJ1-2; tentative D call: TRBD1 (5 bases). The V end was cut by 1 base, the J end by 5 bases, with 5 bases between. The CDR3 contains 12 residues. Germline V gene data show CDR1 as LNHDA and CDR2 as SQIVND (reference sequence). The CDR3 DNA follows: TGTGCCAGTAGTATAGCAGGGTATGGCTACACCTTC. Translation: CASSIAGYGYTF.

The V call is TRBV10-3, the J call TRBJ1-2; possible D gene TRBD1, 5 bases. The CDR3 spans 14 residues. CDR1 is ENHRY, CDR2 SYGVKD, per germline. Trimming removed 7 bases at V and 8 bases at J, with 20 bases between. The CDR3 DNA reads TGTGCCATCACGCTGGAGATGGGGCTCGAGGGCTACACCTTC. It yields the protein CAITLEMGLEGYTF.

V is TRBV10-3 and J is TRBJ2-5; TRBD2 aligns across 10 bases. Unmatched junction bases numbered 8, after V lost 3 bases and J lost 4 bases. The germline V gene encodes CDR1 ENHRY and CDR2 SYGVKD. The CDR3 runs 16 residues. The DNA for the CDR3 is TGTGCCATCAGTGAATCTAGCGGGGGCCATCGAGAGACCCAGTACTTC. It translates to CAISESSGGHRETQYF.

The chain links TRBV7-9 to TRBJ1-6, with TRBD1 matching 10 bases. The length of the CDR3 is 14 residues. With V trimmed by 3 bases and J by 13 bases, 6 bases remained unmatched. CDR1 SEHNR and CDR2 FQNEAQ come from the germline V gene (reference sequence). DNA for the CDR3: TGTGCCAGCAGCTTTGGGACAGGGGCCGCCCCCCTCCACTTT. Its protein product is CASSFGTGAAPLHF. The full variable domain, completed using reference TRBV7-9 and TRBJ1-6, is DTGVSQNPRHKITKRGQNVTFRCDPISEHNRLYWYRQTLGQGPEFLTYFQNEAQLEKSRLLSDRFSAERPKGSFSTLEIQRTEQGDSAMYLCASSFGTGAAPLHFGNGTRLTVT.

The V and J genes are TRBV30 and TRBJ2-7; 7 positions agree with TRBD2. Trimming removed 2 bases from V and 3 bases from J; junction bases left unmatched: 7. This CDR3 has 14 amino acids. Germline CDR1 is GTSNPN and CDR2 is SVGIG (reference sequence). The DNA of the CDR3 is TGTGCCTGGAGTCGGTCTAGCGGTGTCTACGAGCAGTACTTC. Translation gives CAWSRSSGVYEQYF.

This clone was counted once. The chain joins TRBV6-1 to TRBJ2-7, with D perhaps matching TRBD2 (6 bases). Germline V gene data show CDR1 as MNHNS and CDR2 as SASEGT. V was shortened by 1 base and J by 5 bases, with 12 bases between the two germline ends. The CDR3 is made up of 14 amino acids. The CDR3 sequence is CASSEVGGGHEQYF. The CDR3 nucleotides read TGTGCCAGCAGTGAAGTGGGAGGTGGTCACGAGCAGTACTTC.

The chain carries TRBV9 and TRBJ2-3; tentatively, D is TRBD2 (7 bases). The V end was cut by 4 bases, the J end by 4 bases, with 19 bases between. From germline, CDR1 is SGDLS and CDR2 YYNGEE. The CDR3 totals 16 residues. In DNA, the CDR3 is TGTGCCAGCAGCCCTCGGGGGGCTAGGTTGGCAGATACGCAGTATTTT. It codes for CASSPRGARLADTQYF. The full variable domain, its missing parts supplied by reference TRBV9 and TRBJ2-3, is DSGVTQTPKHLITATGQRVTLRCSPRSGDLSVYWYQQSLDQGLQFLIQYYNGEERAKGNILERFSAQQFPDLHSELNLSSLELGDSALYFCASSPRGARLADTQYFGPGTRLTVL.

The CDR3 DNA is TGCGCCAGCAGCCTACGACAGGGACCTATATTCGATGGCTACACCTTC. This codes for CASSLRQGPIFDGYTF. The V gene is TRBV4-1, the J gene TRBJ1-2, with 7 bases aligning to TRBD1. This CDR3 has 16 amino acids. Germline V CDR1 and CDR2: MGHRA, YSYEKL. Trimming at V came to 4 bases and at J to 6 bases, leaving 14 bases not matched to a gene.

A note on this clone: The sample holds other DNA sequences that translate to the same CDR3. The CDR3 region is CASSIGGYEQYF. Here the CDR3 DNA reads TGTGCCAGTAGTATTGGAGGATACGAGCAGTACTTC. V is TRBV19 and J is TRBJ2-7; D perhaps matches TRBD2 (5 bases). Germline V gene data show CDR1 as LNHDA and CDR2 as SQIVND (reference sequence). V shed 3 bases and J shed 4 bases, with 7 bases lying between them. The CDR3 runs 12 residues. Drawing the rest from reference TRBV19 and TRBJ2-7, the complete variable domain is DGGITQSPKYLFRKEGQNVTLSCEQNLNHDAMYWYRQDPGQGLRLIYYSQIVNDFQKGDIAEGYSVSREKKESFPLTVTSAQKNPTAFYLCASSIGGYEQYFGPGTRLTVT.

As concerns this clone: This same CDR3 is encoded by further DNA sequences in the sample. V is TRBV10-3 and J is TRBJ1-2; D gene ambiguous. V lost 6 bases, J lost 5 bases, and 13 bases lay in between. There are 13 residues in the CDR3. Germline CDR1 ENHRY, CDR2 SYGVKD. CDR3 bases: TGTGCCATCAGCCCCGATAGGGAGTATGGCTACACCTTC. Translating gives CAISPDREYGYTF.

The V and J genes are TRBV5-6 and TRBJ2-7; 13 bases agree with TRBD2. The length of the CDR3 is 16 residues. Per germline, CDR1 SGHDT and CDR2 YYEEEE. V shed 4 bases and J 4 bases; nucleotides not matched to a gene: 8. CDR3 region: CASSPLGTSGEYEQYF. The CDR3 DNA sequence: TGTGCCAGCAGCCCGCTAGGGACTAGCGGGGAATACGAGCAGTACTTC.

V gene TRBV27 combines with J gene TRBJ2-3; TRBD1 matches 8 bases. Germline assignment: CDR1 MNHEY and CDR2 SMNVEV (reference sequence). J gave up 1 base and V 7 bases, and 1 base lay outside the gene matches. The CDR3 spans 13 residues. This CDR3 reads CASTRGRTDTQYF. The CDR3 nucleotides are TGTGCCAGCACCAGGGGGCGCACAGATACGCAGTATTTT.

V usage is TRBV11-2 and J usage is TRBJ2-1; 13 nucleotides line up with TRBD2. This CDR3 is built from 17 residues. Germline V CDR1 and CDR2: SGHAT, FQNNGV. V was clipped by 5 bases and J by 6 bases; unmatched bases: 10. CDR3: CASSRPQGLAGINEQFF. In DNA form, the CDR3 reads TGTGCCAGCAGCCGGCCCCAGGGACTAGCGGGAATCAATGAGCAGTTCTTC.

The DNA for the CDR3 is TGTGCCAGCAGCTACGTTAGCGGCACCATATATTTT. Its protein product is CASSYVSGTIYF. This chain joins TRBV7-8 and TRBJ1-3; D is ambiguous. Germline loops: CDR1 SGHVS, CDR2 FQNEAQ. The CDR3 spans 12 residues. Trimming stripped 4 bases from V and 9 bases from J, with 10 bases between.

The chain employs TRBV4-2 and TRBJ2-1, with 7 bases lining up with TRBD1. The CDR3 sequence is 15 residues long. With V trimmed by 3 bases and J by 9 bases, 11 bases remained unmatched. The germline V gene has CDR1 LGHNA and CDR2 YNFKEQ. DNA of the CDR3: TGTGCCAGCAGCCAGGAGCAGGGGGACCCCGGTGAGCAGTTCTTC. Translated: CASSQEQGDPGEQFF.

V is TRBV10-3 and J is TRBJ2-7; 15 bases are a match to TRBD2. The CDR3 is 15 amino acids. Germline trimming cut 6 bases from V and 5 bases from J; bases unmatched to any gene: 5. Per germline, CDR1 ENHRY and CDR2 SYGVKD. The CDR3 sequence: CAIRGLAGGRDEQYF. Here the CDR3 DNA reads TGTGCCATCAGGGGACTAGCGGGAGGTCGGGACGAGCAGTACTTC.

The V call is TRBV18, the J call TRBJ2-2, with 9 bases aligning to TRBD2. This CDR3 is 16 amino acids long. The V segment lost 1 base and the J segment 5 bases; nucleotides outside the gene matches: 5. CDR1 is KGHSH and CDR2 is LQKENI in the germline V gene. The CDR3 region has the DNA TGTGCCAGCTCACCACGGCGGGGGGGCCAAACCGGGGAGCTGTTTTTT. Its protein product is CASSPRRGGQTGELFF.

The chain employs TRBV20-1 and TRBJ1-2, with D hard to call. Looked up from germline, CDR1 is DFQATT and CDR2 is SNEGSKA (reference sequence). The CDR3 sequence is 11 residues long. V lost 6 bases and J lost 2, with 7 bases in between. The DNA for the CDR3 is TGCAGTGCCAGGTCCAACTATGGCTACACCTTC. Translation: CSARSNYGYTF.